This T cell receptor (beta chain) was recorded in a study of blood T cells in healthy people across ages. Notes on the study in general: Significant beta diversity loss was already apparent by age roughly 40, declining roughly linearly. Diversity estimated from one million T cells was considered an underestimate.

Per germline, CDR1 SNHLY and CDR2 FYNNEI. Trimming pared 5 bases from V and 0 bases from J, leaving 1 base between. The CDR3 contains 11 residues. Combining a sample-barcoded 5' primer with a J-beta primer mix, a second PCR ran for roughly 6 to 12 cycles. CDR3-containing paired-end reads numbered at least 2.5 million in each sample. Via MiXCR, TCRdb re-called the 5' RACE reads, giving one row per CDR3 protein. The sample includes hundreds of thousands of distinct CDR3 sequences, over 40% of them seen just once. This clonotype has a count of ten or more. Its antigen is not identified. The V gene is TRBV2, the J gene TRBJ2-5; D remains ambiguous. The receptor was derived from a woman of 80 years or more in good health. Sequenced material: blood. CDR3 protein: CASSYQETQYF. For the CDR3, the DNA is TGTGCCAGCAGTTACCAAGAGACCCAGTACTTC. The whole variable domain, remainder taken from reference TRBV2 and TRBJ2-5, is EPEVTQTPSHQVTQMGQEVILRCVPISNHLYFYWYRQILGQKVEFLVSFYNNEISEKSEIFDDQFSVERPDGSNFTLKIRSTKLEDSAMYFCASSYQETQYFGPGTRLLVL.